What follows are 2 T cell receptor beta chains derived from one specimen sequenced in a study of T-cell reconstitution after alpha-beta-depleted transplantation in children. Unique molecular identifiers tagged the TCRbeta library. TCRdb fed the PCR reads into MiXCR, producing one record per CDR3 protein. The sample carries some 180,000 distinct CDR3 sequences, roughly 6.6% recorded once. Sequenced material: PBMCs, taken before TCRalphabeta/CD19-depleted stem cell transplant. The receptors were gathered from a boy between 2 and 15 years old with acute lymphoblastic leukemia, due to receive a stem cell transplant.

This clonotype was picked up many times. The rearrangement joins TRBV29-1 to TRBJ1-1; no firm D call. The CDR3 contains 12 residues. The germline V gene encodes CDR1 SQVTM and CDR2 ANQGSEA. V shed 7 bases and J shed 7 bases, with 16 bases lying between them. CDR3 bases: TGCAGCGGCGTCGTATCGAGTTTTGAAGCTTTCTTT. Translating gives CSGVVSSFEAFF. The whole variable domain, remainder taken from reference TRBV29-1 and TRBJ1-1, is SAVISQKPSRDICQRGTSLTIQCQVDSQVTMMFWYRQQPGQSLTLIATANQGSEATYESGFVIDKFPISRPNLTFSTLTVSNMSPEDSSIYLCSGVVSSFEAFFGQGTRLTVV.

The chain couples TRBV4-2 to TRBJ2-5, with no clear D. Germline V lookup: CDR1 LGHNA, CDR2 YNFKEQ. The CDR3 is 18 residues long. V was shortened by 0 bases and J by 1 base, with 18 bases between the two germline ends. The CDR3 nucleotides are TGTGCCAGCAGCCAAGAAGGCGACTTTCGTACCCCCCAAGAGACCCAGTACTTC. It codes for CASSQEGDFRTPQETQYF.